This T cell receptor (beta chain) was profiled in a study of monozygotic twins with inflammatory bowel disease. Whole-blood RNA isolation (total RNA) proceeded without T cell sorting. Each TCR library consumed about 4,000 ng of total RNA. Each CDR3 protein gets one entry in TCRdb, which reprocessed the 5' RACE reads and gives no DNA. The sample table includes about 380,000 distinct CDR3 sequences. Germline V CDR1 and CDR2: SGHTA, FQGNSA. The CDR3 runs to 16 residues. V usage is TRBV7-2 and J usage is TRBJ2-5; TCRdb's D call of TRBD2 is untestable without DNA. The sequence came from a human donor with ulcerative colitis or Crohn's disease, or a healthy co-twin of an affected twin (not recorded which). Sequenced material: blood. Here the CDR3 reads CASSLASKPRRETQYF.